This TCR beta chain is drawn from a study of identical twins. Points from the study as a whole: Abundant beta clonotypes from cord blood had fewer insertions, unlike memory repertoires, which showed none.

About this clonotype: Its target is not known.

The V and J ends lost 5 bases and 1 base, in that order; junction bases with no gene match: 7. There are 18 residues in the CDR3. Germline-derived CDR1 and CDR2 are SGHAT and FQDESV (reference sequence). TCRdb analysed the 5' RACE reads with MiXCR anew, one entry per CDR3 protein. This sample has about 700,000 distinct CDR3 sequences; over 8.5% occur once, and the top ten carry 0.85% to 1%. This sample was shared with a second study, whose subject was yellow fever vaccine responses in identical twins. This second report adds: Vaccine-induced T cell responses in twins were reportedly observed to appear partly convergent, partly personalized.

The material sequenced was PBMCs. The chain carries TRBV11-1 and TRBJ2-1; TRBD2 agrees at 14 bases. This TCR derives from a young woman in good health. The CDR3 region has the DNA TGTGCCAGCAGCACAGGGACTAGCGGGAGTTCTTCCTACAATGAGCAGTTCTTC. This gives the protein CASSTGTSGSSSYNEQFF.